Listed here are 21 T cell receptor beta chains from one sample, sequenced in a study of blood T cell repertoires in COVID-19. The protocol was immunoSEQ multiplex PCR, while the TCRdb copy is restricted to in-frame clones and leaves out a portion. The data show tens of thousands of clones, 91% seen once. What was sequenced was peripheral blood. Receptors originate from a woman aged 45-60 years in a cohort sampled during active COVID-19.

This clone was seen more than once but under ten times. Other DNA sequences in this sample translate to the same CDR3. The rearrangement uses TRBV7-9 and TRBJ2-7, with 10 bases fitting TRBD2. From germline, CDR1 is SEHNR and CDR2 FQNEAQ (reference sequence). The trim removed 5 bases at V and 2 bases at J, leaving 3 bases unmatched. The CDR3 contains 14 residues. As DNA, the CDR3 is TGTGCCAGCAGCCTGAGCGGGAGGGCCTACGAGCAGTACTTC. Translation: CASSLSGRAYEQYF.

V gene TRBV19 combines with J gene TRBJ2-5; TRBD1 aligns across 10 bases. J lost 6 bases, V lost 5 bases, and 9 bases had no gene match. The CDR3 contains 15 residues. Germline V gene sequence: CDR1 LNHDA, CDR2 SQIVND (reference sequence). In DNA, the CDR3 is TGTGCCAGTAGTTCCCCGGGACAGGGGATGAAGACCCAGTACTTC. Its translation is CASSSPGQGMKTQYF.

V and J are TRBV18 and TRBJ2-2; 10 positions agree with TRBD2. V shed 0 bases and J 0 bases; nucleotides not matched to a gene: 10. The CDR3 length is 20 residues. In germline, CDR1 is KGHSH, CDR2 LQKENI. This CDR3 reads CASSPPTGRLAGANTGELFF. CDR3 sequence (DNA): TGTGCCAGCTCACCACCAACGGGGAGACTAGCGGGTGCGAACACCGGGGAGCTGTTTTTT.

The chain uses TRBV9 and TRBJ1-1; 8 bases line up with TRBD1. From germline, CDR1 is SGDLS and CDR2 YYNGEE. V gave up 0 bases and J gave up 3 bases; unmatched junction bases: 4. The CDR3 consists of 15 residues. The CDR3 sequence is CASSVGVTGDTEAFF. DNA of the CDR3: TGTGCCAGCAGCGTAGGGGTGACAGGGGACACTGAAGCTTTCTTT.

J is TRBJ2-7 and V is TRBV5-1; 9 positions match TRBD1. V gave up 2 bases and J gave up 2 bases; unmatched junction bases: 2. This CDR3 comprises 14 residues. Germline lookup yields CDR1 SGHRS and CDR2 YFSETQ. The CDR3 DNA follows: TGCGCCAGCAGCTTCAGGACAGGGGCCTACGAGCAGTACTTC. Protein: CASSFRTGAYEQYF.

The chain employs TRBV7-9 and TRBJ1-6; no reliable D call. Trimming removed 0 bases at V and 12 bases at J, with 15 bases between. This CDR3 comprises 15 residues. Germline CDR1 and CDR2: SEHNR and FQNEAQ (reference sequence). CDR3 region: CASSLAADFRGPLHF. In DNA form, the CDR3 reads TGTGCCAGCAGCTTAGCGGCGGATTTTCGTGGACCCCTCCACTTT.

This clone was counted once. The chain couples TRBV5-1 to TRBJ2-2, with 8 nucleotides matching TRBD1. J was trimmed by 2 bases and V by 3 bases; bases with no gene match: 6. Germline V gives CDR1 SGHRS, CDR2 YFSETQ. The CDR3 sequence is 16 residues long. Here the CDR3 DNA reads TGCGCCAGCAGCTCATCCGGGACAGGCAACACCGGGGAGCTGTTTTTT. Translation gives CASSSSGTGNTGELFF. The full variable domain, completed using reference TRBV5-1 and TRBJ2-2, is KAGVTQTPRYLIKTRGQQVTLSCSPISGHRSVSWYQQTPGQGLQFLFEYFSETQRNKGNFPGRFSGRQFSNSRSEMNVSTLELGDSALYLCASSSSGTGNTGELFFGEGSRLTVL.

In this sample, this clone turned up once. The genes are TRBV5-4 and TRBJ2-1, with D maybe TRBD1 (5 bases). The V end lost 8 bases, the J end lost 9 bases, and 18 bases lay between the germline ends. This CDR3 is built from 13 residues. Germline CDR1 and CDR2: SGHNT and YYREEE (reference sequence). CDR3 sequence: CASQGVSPSEQFF. In DNA form, the CDR3 reads TGTGCCAGTCAGGGCGTATCCCCCAGTGAGCAGTTCTTC.

This clone appeared a single time. V usage is TRBV4-1 and J usage is TRBJ2-3; D possibly corresponds to TRBD1 (6 bases). Germline V gene sequence: CDR1 MGHRA, CDR2 YSYEKL. The CDR3 runs 17 residues. The V gene lost 0 bases and the J gene lost 2 bases, with 15 bases spanning the gap. CDR3 bases: TGCGCCAGCAGCCAAGATTCGGCAGGGGTCAACACAGATACGCAGTATTTT. Amino acid sequence: CASSQDSAGVNTDTQYF.

The rearrangement joins TRBV4-1 to TRBJ2-3, with 8 bases that match TRBD2. CDR3 length: 17 residues. The J segment lost 5 bases and the V segment lost 4 bases, leaving 14 bases of the junction unmatched. In germline, CDR1 is MGHRA, CDR2 YSYEKL. CDR3 in amino acids: CASSPFGLAGLKDTQYF. The CDR3 DNA is TGCGCCAGCAGCCCATTTGGATTAGCGGGGCTTAAAGATACGCAGTATTTT.

V gene TRBV6-4 combines with J gene TRBJ2-1; no reliable D call. The CDR3 has 12 amino acids. V shed 9 bases and J shed 2 bases, with 8 bases lying between them. Germline values: CDR1 MRHNA, CDR2 SNTAGT. The CDR3 nucleotides are TGTGCCAGGATCTGCGCCTACAATGAGCAGTTCTTC. Encoded protein: CARICAYNEQFF.

This chain joins TRBV19 and TRBJ2-3; tentative D call: TRBD2 (7 bases). Per germline, CDR1 LNHDA and CDR2 SQIVND (reference sequence). The length of the CDR3 is 15 residues. Trimming removed 5 bases at V and 4 bases at J, with 16 bases between. This chain's CDR3 is CASSRRGGGSDTQYF. DNA for the CDR3: TGTGCCAGTAGTCGGAGGGGGGGCGGGTCAGATACGCAGTATTTT.

This CDR3 reads CASSAGTENTEAFF. For the CDR3, the DNA is TGTGCCAGCAGCGCTGGGACAGAGAACACTGAAGCTTTCTTT. This chain joins TRBV9 and TRBJ1-1; 7 nucleotides align to TRBD1. This CDR3 has 14 amino acids. After removal of 3 bases from V and 1 base from J, the junction contained 3 bases not matched to a gene. The germline V gene encodes CDR1 SGDLS and CDR2 YYNGEE.

CDR3 sequence (DNA): TGCGCCAGCAGCGCCGCACAGACCACAGATACGCAGTATTTT. It is translated as CASSAAQTTDTQYF. The chain joins TRBV5-1 to TRBJ2-3; D gene ambiguous. The V gene's germline CDR1 is SGHRS and CDR2 YFSETQ. The CDR3 length is 14 residues. V shed 4 bases and J shed 2 bases, with 11 bases lying between them.

The chain is built from TRBV7-6 and TRBJ2-1, with D possibly matching TRBD1 (6 bases). Germline assignment: CDR1 SGHVS and CDR2 FNYEAQ. V lost 5 bases and J 12 bases, leaving 26 bases between the germline ends. The CDR3 sequence is 16 residues long. The CDR3 sequence is CASSQGGQGLGRGQFF. The CDR3 DNA is TGTGCCAGCAGCCAAGGCGGCCAGGGGCTGGGAAGGGGGCAGTTCTTC.

About this clone itself: Relative to the germline gene, one junction end is altered; a read error may explain this. The J gene is TRBJ2-7, the V gene TRBV5-5; a possible D gene is TRBD1 (5 bases). CDR1 and CDR2 (germline): SGHKS, YYEKEE (reference sequence). The CDR3 has 15 amino acids. CDR3 DNA sequence: TGTGCCAGCAGCTTGATCAGGGTATCGTCCTCCGAGCAGTACTTC. It specifies CASSLIRVSSSEQYF.

The chain carries TRBV3-1 (or the pseudogene TRBV3-2) and TRBJ1-1; tentatively, D is TRBD1 (6 bases). With 2 bases removed from V and 0 bases from J, the gap between germline ends came to 7 bases. This CDR3 is 14 amino acids long. Germline V gene data show CDR1 as LGHDT and CDR2 as YNNKEL (reference sequence). The CDR3 spells CASSQQGLNTEAFF. CDR3 DNA: TGTGCCAGCAGCCAACAGGGGTTGAACACTGAAGCTTTCTTT.

The J gene is TRBJ1-5, the V gene TRBV28; D remains unclear. Germline lookup yields CDR1 MDHEN and CDR2 SYDVKM. The CDR3 has 16 residues. The V gene lost 2 bases and the J gene lost 4 bases, with 15 bases spanning the gap. The CDR3 here is CASSLSWRQANQPQHF. The CDR3 DNA reads as TGTGCCAGCAGTTTAAGTTGGCGTCAGGCAAATCAGCCCCAGCATTTT.

The chain joins TRBV5-5 to TRBJ1-2; 9 nucleotides align to TRBD1. The J segment lost 4 bases and the V segment lost 1 base, leaving 11 bases of the junction unmatched. The germline V gene encodes CDR1 SGHKS and CDR2 YYEKEE (reference sequence). This CDR3 region has 17 residues. CDR3 in amino acids: CASSLQDRGASIYGYTF. As DNA, the CDR3 is TGTGCCAGCAGCTTGCAGGACAGGGGTGCCTCTATCTATGGCTACACCTTC.

This chain uses TRBV28 with TRBJ1-6, with unresolved D. This CDR3 has 15 residues. V shed 3 bases and J shed 0 bases, with 6 bases lying between them. CDR1 is MDHEN and CDR2 is SYDVKM in the germline V gene. Written as DNA, the CDR3 is TGTGCCAGCAGTTTTATTAGCTCCTATAATTCACCCCTCCACTTT. Translated, it gives CASSFISSYNSPLHF.

The rearrangement uses TRBV14 and TRBJ2-2; D is undetermined. V lost 4 bases to trimming and J lost 4 bases, with 16 bases between them. The CDR3 is made up of 16 amino acids. The germline V gene has CDR1 SGHDN and CDR2 FVKESK. CDR3 sequence (DNA): TGTGCCAGCAGCCTCCCCCACTGGTCGGGCACCGGGGAGCTGTTTTTT. Translation: CASSLPHWSGTGELFF.